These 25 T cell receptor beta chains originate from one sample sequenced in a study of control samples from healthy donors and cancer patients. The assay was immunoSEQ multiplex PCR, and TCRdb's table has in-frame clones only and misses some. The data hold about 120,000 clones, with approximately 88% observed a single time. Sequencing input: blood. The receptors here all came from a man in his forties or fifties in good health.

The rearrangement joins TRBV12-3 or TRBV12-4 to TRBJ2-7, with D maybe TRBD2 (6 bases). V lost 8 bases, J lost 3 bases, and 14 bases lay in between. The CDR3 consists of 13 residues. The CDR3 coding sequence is TGTGCCAGCCGCTTGGGGGGAGACTACGAGCAGTACTTC. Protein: CASRLGGDYEQYF.

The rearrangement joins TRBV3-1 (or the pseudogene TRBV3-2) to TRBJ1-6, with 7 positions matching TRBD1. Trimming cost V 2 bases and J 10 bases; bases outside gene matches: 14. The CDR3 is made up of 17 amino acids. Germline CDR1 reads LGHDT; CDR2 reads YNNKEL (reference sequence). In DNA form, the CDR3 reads TGTGCCAGCAGCCAACTCCCGATTAGGACAGGTAGCTCACCCCTCCACTTT. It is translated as CASSQLPIRTGSSPLHF.

CDR3 protein: CASAKDNQPQHF. The CDR3 DNA reads as TGTGCTAGTGCCAAAGACAATCAGCCCCAGCATTTT. The J gene is TRBJ1-5, the V gene TRBV12-5, with D uncertain. Trimming pared 7 bases from V and 3 bases from J, leaving 7 bases between. Germline V gene lookup returns CDR1 LGHNT and CDR2 FRNRAP. This CDR3 spans 12 amino acids.

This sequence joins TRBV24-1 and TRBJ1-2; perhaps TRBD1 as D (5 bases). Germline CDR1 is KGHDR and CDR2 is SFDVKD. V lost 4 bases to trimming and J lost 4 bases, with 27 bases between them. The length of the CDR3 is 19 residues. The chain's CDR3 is CATSDPRTRTALVIYGYTF. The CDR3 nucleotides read TGTGCCACCAGTGACCCTCGGACACGTACAGCCCTGGTTATCTATGGCTACACCTTC.

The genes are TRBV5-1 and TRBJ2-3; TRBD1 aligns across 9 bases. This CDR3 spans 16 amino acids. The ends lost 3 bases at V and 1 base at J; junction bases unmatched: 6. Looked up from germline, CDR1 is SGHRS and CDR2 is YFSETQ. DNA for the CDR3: TGCGCCAGCAGCTGGTCGGGACAGGGAGGCACAGATACGCAGTATTTT. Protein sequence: CASSWSGQGGTDTQYF.

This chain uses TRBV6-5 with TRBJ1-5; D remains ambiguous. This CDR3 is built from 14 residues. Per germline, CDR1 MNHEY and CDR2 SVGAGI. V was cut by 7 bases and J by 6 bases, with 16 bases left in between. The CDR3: CASTKITWAQPQHF. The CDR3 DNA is TGTGCCAGCACCAAGATTACGTGGGCTCAGCCCCAGCATTTT.

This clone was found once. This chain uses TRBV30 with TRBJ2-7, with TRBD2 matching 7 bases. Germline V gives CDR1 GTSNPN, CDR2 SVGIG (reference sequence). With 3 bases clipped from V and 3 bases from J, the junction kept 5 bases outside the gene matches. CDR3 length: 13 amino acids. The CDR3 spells CAWSDGLVYEQYF. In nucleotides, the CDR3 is TGTGCCTGGAGCGACGGACTAGTCTACGAGCAGTACTTC.

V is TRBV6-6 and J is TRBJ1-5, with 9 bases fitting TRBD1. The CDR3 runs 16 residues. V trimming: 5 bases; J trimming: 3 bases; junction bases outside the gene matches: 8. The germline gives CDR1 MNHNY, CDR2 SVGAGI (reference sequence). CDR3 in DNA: TGTGCCAGCAGTCCAAAACAGGGGGCTGACAATCAGCCCCAGCATTTT. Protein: CASSPKQGADNQPQHF.

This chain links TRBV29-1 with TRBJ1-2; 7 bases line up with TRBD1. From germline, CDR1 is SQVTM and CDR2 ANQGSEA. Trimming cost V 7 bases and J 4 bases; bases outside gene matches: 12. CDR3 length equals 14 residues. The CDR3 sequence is CSALGQLLPYGYTF. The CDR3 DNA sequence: TGCAGCGCCTTGGGACAGCTTCTTCCCTATGGCTACACCTTC.

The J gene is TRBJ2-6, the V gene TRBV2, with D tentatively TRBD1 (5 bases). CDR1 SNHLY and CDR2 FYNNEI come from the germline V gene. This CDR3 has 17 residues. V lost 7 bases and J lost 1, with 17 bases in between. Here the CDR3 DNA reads TGTGCCAGCAAGCTGACAGAGGTTGGTTCTGGGGCCAACGTCCTGACTTTC. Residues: CASKLTEVGSGANVLTF.

The CDR3 nucleotides are TGTGCCAGTAGTATTAGAGCCCTCGGGACAGAGTATCAATTATCCTACAATGAGCAGTTCTTC. It specifies CASSIRALGTEYQLSYNEQFF. The chain carries TRBV19 and TRBJ2-1; TRBD1 matches at 7 bases. Germline assignment: CDR1 LNHDA and CDR2 SQIVND (reference sequence). This CDR3 has 21 residues. The trim removed 3 bases at V and 1 base at J, leaving 21 bases unmatched.

This CDR3 reads CATNSATNEKLFF. Here the CDR3 DNA reads TGTGCCACCAATTCTGCAACTAATGAAAAACTGTTTTTT. The rearrangement joins TRBV24-1 to TRBJ1-4; D uncertain. Germline V gene data show CDR1 as KGHDR and CDR2 as SFDVKD. The CDR3 is made up of 13 amino acids. The ends were cut back, 8 bases at V and 0 bases at J, with 6 bases in the middle.

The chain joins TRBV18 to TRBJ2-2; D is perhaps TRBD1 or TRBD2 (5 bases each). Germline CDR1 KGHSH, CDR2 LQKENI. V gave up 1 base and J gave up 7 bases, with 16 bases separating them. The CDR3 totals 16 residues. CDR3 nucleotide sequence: TGTGCCAGCTCACCACTGGGGACCCGAGGACTCGGGGAGCTGTTTTTT. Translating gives CASSPLGTRGLGELFF.

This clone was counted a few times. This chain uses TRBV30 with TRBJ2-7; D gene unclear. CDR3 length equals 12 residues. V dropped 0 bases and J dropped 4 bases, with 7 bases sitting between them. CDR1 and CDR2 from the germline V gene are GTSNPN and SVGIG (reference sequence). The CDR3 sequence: CAWSVVRYEQYF. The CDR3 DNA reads TGTGCCTGGAGTGTCGTCAGGTACGAGCAGTACTTC. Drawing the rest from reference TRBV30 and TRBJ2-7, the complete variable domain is SQTIHQWPATLVQPVGSPLSLECTVEGTSNPNLYWYRQAAGRGLQLLFYSVGIGQISSEVPQNLSASRPQDRQFILSSKKLLLSDSGFYLCAWSVVRYEQYFGPGTRLTVT.

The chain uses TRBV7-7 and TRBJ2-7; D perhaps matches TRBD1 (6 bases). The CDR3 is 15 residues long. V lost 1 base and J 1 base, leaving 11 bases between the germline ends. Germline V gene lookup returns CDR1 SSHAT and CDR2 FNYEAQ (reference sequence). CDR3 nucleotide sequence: TGTGCCAGCAGCTTAGGTCAGGGGCTTTCCTACGAGCAGTACTTC. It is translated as CASSLGQGLSYEQYF.

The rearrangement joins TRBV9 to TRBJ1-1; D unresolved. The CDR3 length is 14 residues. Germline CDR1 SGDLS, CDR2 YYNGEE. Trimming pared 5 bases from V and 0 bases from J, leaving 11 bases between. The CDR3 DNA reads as TGTGCCAGCAGTCAGAACAACTTGAACACTGAAGCTTTCTTT. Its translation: CASSQNNLNTEAFF.

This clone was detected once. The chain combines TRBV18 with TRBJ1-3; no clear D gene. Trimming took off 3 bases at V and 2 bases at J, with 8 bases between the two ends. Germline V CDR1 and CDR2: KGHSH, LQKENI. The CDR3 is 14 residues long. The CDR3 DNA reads TGTGCCAGCTCACCGAGGCAGGCTGGAAACACCATATATTTT. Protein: CASSPRQAGNTIYF.

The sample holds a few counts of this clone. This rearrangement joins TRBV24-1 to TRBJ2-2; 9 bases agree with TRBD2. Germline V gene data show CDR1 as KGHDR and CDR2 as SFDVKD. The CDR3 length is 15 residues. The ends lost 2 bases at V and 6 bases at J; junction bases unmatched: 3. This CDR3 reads CATSDWRGGAGELFF. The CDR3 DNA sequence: TGTGCCACCAGTGATTGGCGGGGGGGAGCCGGGGAGCTGTTTTTT.

CDR3 DNA sequence: TGCGCCAGCAAGCGGGGTGACACCGGGGAGCTGTTTTTT. Residues: CASKRGDTGELFF. The V call is TRBV5-1, the J call TRBJ2-2, with 7 bases matching TRBD2. J lost 3 bases, V lost 6 bases, and 2 bases had no gene match. The CDR3 has 13 amino acids. The germline CDR1 and CDR2 sequences are SGHRS and YFSETQ.

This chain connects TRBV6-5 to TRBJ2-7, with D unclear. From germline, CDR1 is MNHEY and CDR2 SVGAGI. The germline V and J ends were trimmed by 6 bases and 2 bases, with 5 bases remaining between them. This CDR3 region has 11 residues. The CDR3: CASSGAYEQYF. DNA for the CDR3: TGTGCCAGCAGCGGAGCCTACGAGCAGTACTTC.

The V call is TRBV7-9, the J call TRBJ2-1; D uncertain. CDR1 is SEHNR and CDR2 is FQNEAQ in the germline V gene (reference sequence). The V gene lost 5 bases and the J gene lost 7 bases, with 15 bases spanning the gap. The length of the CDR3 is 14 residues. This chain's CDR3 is CASSQVVGMNEQFF. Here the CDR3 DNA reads TGTGCCAGCAGCCAAGTGGTAGGGATGAATGAGCAGTTCTTC.

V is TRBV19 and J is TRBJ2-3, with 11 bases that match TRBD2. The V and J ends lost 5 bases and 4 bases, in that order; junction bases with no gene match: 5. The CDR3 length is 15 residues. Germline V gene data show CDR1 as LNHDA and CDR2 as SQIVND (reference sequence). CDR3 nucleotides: TGTGCCAGTAGTGTTGCTAGCGGGGGGTCAGATACGCAGTATTTT. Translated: CASSVASGGSDTQYF.

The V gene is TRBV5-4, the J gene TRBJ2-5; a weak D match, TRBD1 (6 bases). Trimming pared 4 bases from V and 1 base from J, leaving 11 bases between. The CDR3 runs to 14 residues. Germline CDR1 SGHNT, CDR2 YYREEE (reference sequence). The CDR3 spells CASSHRDTQETQYF. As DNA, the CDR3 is TGTGCCAGCAGCCACCGGGACACCCAAGAGACCCAGTACTTC.

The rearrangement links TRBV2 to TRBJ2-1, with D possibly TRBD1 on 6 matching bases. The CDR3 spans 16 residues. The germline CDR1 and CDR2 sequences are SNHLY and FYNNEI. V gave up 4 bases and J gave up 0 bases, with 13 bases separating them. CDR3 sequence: CASSGLTGSSYNEQFF. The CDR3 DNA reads TGTGCCAGCAGTGGGTTGACAGGAAGCTCCTACAATGAGCAGTTCTTC.

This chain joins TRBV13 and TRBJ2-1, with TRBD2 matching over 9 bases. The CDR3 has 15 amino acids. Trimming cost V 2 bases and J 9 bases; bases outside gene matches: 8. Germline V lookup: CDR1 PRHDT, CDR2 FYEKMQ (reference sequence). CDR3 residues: CASSLLAVRGGEQFF. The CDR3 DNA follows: TGTGCCAGCAGCTTATTAGCTGTGCGGGGGGGTGAGCAGTTCTTC.